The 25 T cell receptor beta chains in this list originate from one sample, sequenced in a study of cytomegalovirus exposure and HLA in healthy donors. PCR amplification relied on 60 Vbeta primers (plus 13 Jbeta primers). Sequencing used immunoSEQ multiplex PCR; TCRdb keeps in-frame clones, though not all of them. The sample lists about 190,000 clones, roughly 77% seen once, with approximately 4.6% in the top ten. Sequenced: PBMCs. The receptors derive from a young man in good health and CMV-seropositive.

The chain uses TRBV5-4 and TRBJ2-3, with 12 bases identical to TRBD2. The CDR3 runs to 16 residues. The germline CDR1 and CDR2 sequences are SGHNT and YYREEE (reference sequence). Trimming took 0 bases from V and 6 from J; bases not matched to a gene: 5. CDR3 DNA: TGTGCCAGCAGCTTGGTTCTAGCGGGGGGGCTTGATACGCAGTATTTT. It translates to CASSLVLAGGLDTQYF.

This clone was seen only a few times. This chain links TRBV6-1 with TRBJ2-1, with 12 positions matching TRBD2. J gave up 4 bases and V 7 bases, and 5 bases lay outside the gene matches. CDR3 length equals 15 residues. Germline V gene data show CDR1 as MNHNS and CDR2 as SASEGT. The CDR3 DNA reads TGTGCCAGCAAATTAGGGACTAGCGGGTACAATGAGCAGTTCTTC. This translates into CASKLGTSGYNEQFF.

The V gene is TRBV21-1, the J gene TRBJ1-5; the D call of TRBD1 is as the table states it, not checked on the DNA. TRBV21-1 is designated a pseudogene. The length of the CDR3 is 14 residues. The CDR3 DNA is TGTGCCAGCAACCCAGAGGGGGAAGATCAGCCCCAGCATTTT. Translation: CASNPEGEDQPQHF.

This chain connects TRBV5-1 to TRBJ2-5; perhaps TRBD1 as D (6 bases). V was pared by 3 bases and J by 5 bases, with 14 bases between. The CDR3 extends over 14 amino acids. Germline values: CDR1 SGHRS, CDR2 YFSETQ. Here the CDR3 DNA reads TGCGCCAGCAGCTGGCTGGACAGCGTCGAGACCCAGTACTTC. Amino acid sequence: CASSWLDSVETQYF.

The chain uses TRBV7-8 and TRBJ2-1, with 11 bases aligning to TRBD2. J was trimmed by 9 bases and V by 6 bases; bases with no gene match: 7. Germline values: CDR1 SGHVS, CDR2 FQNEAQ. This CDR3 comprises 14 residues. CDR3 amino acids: CASRPTSGSTEQFF. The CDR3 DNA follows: TGTGCCAGCAGGCCCACTAGCGGGAGTACTGAGCAGTTCTTC.

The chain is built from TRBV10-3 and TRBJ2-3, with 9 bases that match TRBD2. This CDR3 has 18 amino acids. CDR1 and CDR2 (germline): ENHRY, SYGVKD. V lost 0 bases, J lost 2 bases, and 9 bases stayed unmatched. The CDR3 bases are TGTGCCATCAGTGAGTCAAGGCAGCGGGAGGTACTCACAGATACGCAGTATTTT. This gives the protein CAISESRQREVLTDTQYF.

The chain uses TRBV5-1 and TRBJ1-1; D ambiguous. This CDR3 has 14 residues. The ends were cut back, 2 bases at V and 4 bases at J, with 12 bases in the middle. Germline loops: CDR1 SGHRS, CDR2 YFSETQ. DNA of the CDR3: TGCGCCAGCAGCTTTGAGGTTTTTGGCACTGAAGCTTTCTTT. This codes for CASSFEVFGTEAFF.

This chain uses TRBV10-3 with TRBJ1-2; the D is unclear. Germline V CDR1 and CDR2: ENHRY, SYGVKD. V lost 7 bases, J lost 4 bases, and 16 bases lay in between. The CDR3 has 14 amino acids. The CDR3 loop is CAITFAPGFYGYTF. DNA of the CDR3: TGTGCCATCACTTTTGCCCCGGGTTTCTATGGCTACACCTTC.

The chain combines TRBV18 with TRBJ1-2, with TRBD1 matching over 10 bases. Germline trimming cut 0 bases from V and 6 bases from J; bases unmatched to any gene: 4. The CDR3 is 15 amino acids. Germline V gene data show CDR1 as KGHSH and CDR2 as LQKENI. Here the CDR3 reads CASSPPVGQGHGYTF. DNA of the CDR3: TGTGCCAGCTCACCACCCGTGGGACAGGGGCATGGCTACACCTTC.

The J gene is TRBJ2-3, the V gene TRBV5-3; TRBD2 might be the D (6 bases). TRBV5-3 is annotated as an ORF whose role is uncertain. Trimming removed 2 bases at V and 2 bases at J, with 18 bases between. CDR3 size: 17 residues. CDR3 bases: TGTGCCAGAAGCTTCTTGCCGAAGTCGGGAGACACAGATACGCAGTATTTT. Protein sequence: CARSFLPKSGDTDTQYF.

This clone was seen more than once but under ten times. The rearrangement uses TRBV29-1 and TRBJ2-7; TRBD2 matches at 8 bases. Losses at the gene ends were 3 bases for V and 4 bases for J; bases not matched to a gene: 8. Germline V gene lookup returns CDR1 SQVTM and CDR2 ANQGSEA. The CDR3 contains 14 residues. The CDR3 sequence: CSVEVGREGYEQYF. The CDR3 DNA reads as TGCAGCGTTGAGGTTGGACGGGAGGGTTACGAGCAGTACTTC.

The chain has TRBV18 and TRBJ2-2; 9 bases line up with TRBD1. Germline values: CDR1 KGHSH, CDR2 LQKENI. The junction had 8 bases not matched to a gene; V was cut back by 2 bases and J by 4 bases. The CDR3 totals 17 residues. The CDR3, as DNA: TGTGCCAGCTCACCATCGGACAGGGGCGATGTCACCGGGGAGCTGTTTTTT. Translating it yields CASSPSDRGDVTGELFF.

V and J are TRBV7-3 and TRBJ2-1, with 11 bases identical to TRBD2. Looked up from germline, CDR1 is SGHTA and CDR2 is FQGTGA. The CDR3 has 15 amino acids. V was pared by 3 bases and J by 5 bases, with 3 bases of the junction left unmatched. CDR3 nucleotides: TGTGCCAGCAGCTTTCTAGCGGGAGGACACAATGAGCAGTTCTTC. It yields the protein CASSFLAGGHNEQFF.

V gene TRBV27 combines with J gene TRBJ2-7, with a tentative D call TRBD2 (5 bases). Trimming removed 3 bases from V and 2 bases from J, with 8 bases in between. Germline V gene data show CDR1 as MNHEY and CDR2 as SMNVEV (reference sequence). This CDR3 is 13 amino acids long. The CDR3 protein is CASSLRATYEQYF. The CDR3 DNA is TGTGCCAGCAGTTTGAGGGCGACCTACGAGCAGTACTTC.

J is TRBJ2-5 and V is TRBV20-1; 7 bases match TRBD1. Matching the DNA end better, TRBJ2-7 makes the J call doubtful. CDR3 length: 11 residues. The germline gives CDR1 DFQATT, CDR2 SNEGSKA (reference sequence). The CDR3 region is CSARDSYEQYF. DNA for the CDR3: TGCAGTGCAAGGGACAGCTACGAGCAGTACTTC.

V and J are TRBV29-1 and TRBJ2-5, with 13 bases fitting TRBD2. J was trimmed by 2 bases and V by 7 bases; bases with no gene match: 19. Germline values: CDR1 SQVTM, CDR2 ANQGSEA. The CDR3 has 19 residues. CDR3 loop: CSALGLAGVLVGHQETQYF. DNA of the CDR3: TGCAGCGCCCTAGGACTAGCGGGAGTTCTGGTCGGTCATCAAGAGACCCAGTACTTC.

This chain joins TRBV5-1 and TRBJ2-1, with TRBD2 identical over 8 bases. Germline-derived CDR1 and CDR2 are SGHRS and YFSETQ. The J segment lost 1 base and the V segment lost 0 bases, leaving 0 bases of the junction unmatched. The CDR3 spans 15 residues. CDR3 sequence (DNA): TGCGCCAGCAGCTTGGTAGCGGGATCCTACAATGAGCAGTTCTTC. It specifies CASSLVAGSYNEQFF.

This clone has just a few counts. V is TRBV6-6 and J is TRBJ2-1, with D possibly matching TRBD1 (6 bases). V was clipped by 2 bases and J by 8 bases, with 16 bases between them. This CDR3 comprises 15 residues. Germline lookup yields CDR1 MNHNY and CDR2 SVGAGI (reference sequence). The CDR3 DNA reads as TGTGCCAGCAGTTACGATGAGACAGGAGTGTATGAGCAGTTCTTC. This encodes CASSYDETGVYEQFF.

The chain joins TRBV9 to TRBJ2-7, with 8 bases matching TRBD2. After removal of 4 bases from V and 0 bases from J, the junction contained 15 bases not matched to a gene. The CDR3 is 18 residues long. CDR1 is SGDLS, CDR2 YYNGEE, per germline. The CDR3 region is CASSPASGLAGTSYEQYF. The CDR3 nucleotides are TGTGCCAGCAGCCCCGCCTCAGGGCTAGCGGGCACCTCCTACGAGCAGTACTTC.

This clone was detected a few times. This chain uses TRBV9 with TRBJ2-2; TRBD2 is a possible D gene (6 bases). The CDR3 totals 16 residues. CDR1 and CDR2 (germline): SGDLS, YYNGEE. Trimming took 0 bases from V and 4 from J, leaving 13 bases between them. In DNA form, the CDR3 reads TGTGCCAGCAGCGTAGTAGGTAGCGGTGGCACCGGGGAGCTGTTTTTT. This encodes CASSVVGSGGTGELFF.

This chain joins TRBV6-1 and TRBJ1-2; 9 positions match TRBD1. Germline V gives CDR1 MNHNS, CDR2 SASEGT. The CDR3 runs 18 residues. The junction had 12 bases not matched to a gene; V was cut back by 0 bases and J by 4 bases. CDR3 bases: TGTGCCAGCAGTGAAGCGGGAGTGGGGACAGGGTCTAGCTATGGCTACACCTTC. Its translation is CASSEAGVGTGSSYGYTF.

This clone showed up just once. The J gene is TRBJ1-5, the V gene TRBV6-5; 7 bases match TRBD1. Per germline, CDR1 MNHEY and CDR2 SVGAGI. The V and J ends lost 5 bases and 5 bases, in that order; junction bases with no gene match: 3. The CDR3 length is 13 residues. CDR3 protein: CASSRQGDQPQHF. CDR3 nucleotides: TGTGCCAGCAGTCGACAGGGAGATCAGCCCCAGCATTTT.

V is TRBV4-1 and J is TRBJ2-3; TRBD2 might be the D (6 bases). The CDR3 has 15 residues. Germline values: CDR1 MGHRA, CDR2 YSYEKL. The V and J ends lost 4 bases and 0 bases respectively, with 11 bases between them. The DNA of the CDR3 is TGCGCCAGCAGCCCCCAGCGGGCTAGCACAGATACGCAGTATTTT. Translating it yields CASSPQRASTDTQYF.

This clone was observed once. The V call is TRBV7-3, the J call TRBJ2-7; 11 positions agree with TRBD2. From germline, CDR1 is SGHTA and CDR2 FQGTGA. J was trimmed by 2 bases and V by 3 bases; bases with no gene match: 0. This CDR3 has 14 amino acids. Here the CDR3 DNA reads TGTGCCAGCAGCTTGACTAGCGGGACCTACGAGCAGTACTTC. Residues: CASSLTSGTYEQYF.

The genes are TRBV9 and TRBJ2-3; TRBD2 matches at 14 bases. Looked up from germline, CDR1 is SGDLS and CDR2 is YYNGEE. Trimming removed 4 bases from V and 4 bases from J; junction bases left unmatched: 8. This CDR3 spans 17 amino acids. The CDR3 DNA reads TGTGCCAGCAGCACCGGGACTAGCGGGAGTGGCGCAGATACGCAGTATTTT. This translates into CASSTGTSGSGADTQYF.